This T cell receptor (beta chain) was documented in a study of early T cells in non-severe SARS-CoV-2 infection. A single record per CDR3 protein comes from TCRdb applying MiXCR to the 5' RACE reads. The sample holds fewer than 30,000 distinct CDR3 sequences, about 4.5% seen once. This CDR3 comprises 18 residues. This clonotype has ten or more counts. Sequencing input: whole blood. The rearrangement uses TRBV21-1 and TRBJ2-5; the D call in the table, TRBD2, was not verified against the DNA. TRBV21-1 is shown as a pseudogene. The receptor was derived from an adult who was a healthcare worker with PCR-confirmed SARS-CoV-2 infection or an uninfected control (not recorded which). CDR3: CASSKAERLVFHQETQYF. The CDR3 DNA reads as TGTGCCAGCAGCAAAGCGGAGCGACTAGTCTTTCACCAAGAGACCCAGTACTTC.